The 14 T cell receptor beta chains below were found in one sample sequenced in a study of blood T cell repertoires in COVID-19. Generated by immunoSEQ multiplex PCR, the TCRdb table keeps only in-frame clones and is missing some. The sample has roughly 120,000 clones, 85% seen once. Sample: peripheral blood. All receptors come from a human donor in a cohort sampled during active COVID-19.

The V and J genes are TRBV5-1 and TRBJ2-7; 7 bases fit TRBD1. J gave up 1 base and V 4 bases, and 8 bases lay outside the gene matches. There are 15 residues in the CDR3. Germline assignment: CDR1 SGHRS and CDR2 YFSETQ. DNA of the CDR3: TGCGCCAGCAGCCGAACCCGGGACAGTTCCTACGAGCAGTACTTC. Its protein product is CASSRTRDSSYEQYF.

This clone occurred once. The rearrangement links TRBV23-1 to TRBJ1-5, with a weak D call TRBD1 (6 bases). TRBV23-1 is filed as an ORF, its function uncertain. The CDR3 length is 14 residues. Deletions cut 0 bases from V and 9 bases from J, with 12 bases between. The CDR3 DNA reads as TGCGCCAGCAGTCAATCCGGGACAATCCGGCCCCAGCATTTT. It yields the protein CASSQSGTIRPQHF.

J is TRBJ1-6 and V is TRBV12-5; 9 bases match TRBD1. The CDR3 has 12 residues. In germline, CDR1 is LGHNT, CDR2 FRNRAP. J lost 10 bases, V lost 10 bases, and 5 bases had no gene match. The CDR3 nucleotides are TGTGCTAACCGGGACAGGGAATCACCCCTCCACTTT. Amino acids: CANRDRESPLHF.

This CDR3 reads CASGPRTSAGAYNEQFF. In DNA form, the CDR3 reads TGTGCTAGTGGTCCACGAACTTCCGCCGGAGCCTACAATGAGCAGTTCTTC. The chain uses TRBV12-5 and TRBJ2-1; no firm D call. CDR3 size: 17 residues. Germline-derived CDR1 and CDR2 are LGHNT and FRNRAP. V lost 5 bases and J lost 2, with 19 bases in between.

The rearrangement uses TRBV6-5 and TRBJ2-2; 8 bases are shared with TRBD1. Trimming took 6 bases from V and 4 from J; bases not matched to a gene: 4. There are 14 residues in the CDR3. Germline V CDR1 and CDR2: MNHEY, SVGAGI. The CDR3 region is CASSRQGSTGELFF. CDR3 nucleotide sequence: TGTGCCAGCAGCCGACAGGGGTCCACCGGGGAGCTGTTTTTT.

There are a few counts of this clone. The rearrangement uses TRBV4-3 and TRBJ2-7, with 7 bases aligning to TRBD2. CDR3 length: 15 residues. V lost 3 bases, J lost 0 bases, and 5 bases stayed unmatched. Looked up from germline, CDR1 is LGHNA and CDR2 is YSLEER. CDR3: CASSQGGEFSYEQYF. CDR3 coding DNA: TGCGCCAGCAGCCAGGGGGGGGAGTTCTCCTACGAGCAGTACTTC.

The J gene is TRBJ2-5, the V gene TRBV28, with 9 bases identical to TRBD2. The CDR3 contains 14 residues. The V gene's germline CDR1 is MDHEN and CDR2 SYDVKM. Unmatched junction bases numbered 4, after V lost 7 bases and J lost 1 base. CDR3 DNA: TGTGCCAGCACCGGAGCGGGGGGCCAAGAGACCCAGTACTTC. Translation: CASTGAGGQETQYF.

This chain links TRBV4-1 with TRBJ2-6; 8 nucleotides agree with TRBD1. Germline CDR1 reads MGHRA; CDR2 reads YSYEKL. J lost 4 bases, V lost 4 bases, and 15 bases had no gene match. This CDR3 has 19 amino acids. CDR3 nucleotides: TGCGCCAGCAGCCCCCAGGGGGCTAAGGGTAGTGTCGGGGCCAACGTCCTGACTTTC. Amino acids: CASSPQGAKGSVGANVLTF.

V usage is TRBV5-1 and J usage is TRBJ2-7, with D unclear. The V gene's germline CDR1 is SGHRS and CDR2 YFSETQ. V dropped 4 bases and J dropped 6 bases, with 17 bases sitting between them. This CDR3 spans 14 amino acids. CDR3 region: CASSGDTVLGEQYF. CDR3 coding DNA: TGCGCCAGCAGCGGCGACACGGTCTTGGGCGAGCAGTACTTC.

The chain uses TRBV19 and TRBJ2-3; D is uncertain. The V gene's germline CDR1 is LNHDA and CDR2 SQIVND (reference sequence). The ends were cut back, 6 bases at V and 5 bases at J, with 15 bases in the middle. The length of the CDR3 is 14 residues. The CDR3 region is CASSRVGTIDTQYF. The DNA of the CDR3 is TGTGCCAGTAGCCGGGTCGGTACAATAGATACGCAGTATTTT.

The CDR3 is CASSNGGRSGYTF. In DNA form, the CDR3 reads TGTGCCAGCAGCAACGGGGGGAGGAGTGGCTACACCTTC. The chain carries TRBV6-2 or TRBV6-3 and TRBJ1-2, with D maybe TRBD1 (5 bases). V gave up 6 bases and J gave up 7 bases, with 15 bases separating them. The CDR3 contains 13 residues. Germline V gene lookup returns CDR1 MNHEY and CDR2 SVGEGT.

The chain has TRBV9 and TRBJ2-3, with 8 bases aligning to TRBD1. Trimming at V came to 0 bases and at J to 5 bases, leaving 8 bases not matched to a gene. The CDR3 spans 16 residues. Looked up from germline, CDR1 is SGDLS and CDR2 is YYNGEE. The CDR3 is CASSVGAGGVLDTQYF. CDR3 sequence (DNA): TGTGCCAGCAGCGTAGGAGCAGGGGGCGTATTAGATACGCAGTATTTT.

The table lists this clone with a few counts. V gene TRBV6-5 combines with J gene TRBJ1-3, with 7 bases identical to TRBD1. V trimming: 5 bases; J trimming: 0 bases; junction bases outside the gene matches: 1. This CDR3 is built from 14 residues. The V gene's germline CDR1 is MNHEY and CDR2 SVGAGI. The CDR3 sequence is CASSRDSSGNTIYF. The CDR3 DNA follows: TGTGCCAGCAGTCGGGACAGCTCTGGAAACACCATATATTTT.

The chain employs TRBV19 and TRBJ2-2, with 11 positions matching TRBD1. Unmatched junction bases numbered 7, after V lost 9 bases and J lost 7 bases. There are 14 residues in the CDR3. Germline assignment: CDR1 LNHDA and CDR2 SQIVND (reference sequence). Written as DNA, the CDR3 is TGTGCCAGCCGGGACAGGGGGTTGGTCGGGGAGCTGTTTTTT. Its translation is CASRDRGLVGELFF.